Following are 4 T cell receptor beta chains from one sample sequenced in a study of T cells after yellow fever vaccination. Using its own MiXCR run on the 5' RACE reads, TCRdb lists one record per CDR3 protein. Of approximately 300,000 distinct CDR3 sequences in the sample, 8.7% are singletons; the top ten hold about a sixth. Sequencing used PBMCs, obtained on the day of the first yellow fever vaccination. These receptor sequences come from a man aged 18-30 years who received the YFV17D yellow fever vaccine.

The chain is built from TRBV9 and TRBJ2-3, with D uncertain. Per the germline V gene, CDR1 is SGDLS and CDR2 is YYNGEE. The CDR3 loop spans 15 amino acids. The V gene lost 0 bases and the J gene lost 2 bases, with 10 bases spanning the gap. CDR3 sequence: CASSVAPEYTDTQYF. The CDR3 nucleotides read TGTGCCAGCAGCGTAGCGCCAGAGTACACAGATACGCAGTATTTT.

The J gene is TRBJ2-7, the V gene TRBV28; TRBD1 agrees at 8 bases. The CDR3 runs to 16 residues. Germline V gene lookup returns CDR1 MDHEN and CDR2 SYDVKM. In DNA form, the CDR3 reads TGTGCCAGCAGTCCGAGCCAGGGGGCAAGCTCCTACGAGCCGTACGTC. Residues: CASSPSQGASSYEPYV.

The rearrangement links TRBV6-1 to TRBJ2-7; maybe TRBD2 (6 bases). Germline CDR1 is MNHNS and CDR2 is SASEGT. V gave up 3 bases and J gave up 2 bases, with 8 bases separating them. The CDR3 sequence is 13 residues long. The CDR3 spells CASSEGGPYEQYV. The CDR3 bases are TGTGCCAGCAGTGAGGGAGGACCCTACGAGCAGTACGTC.

The table lists this clonotype with a few counts. The chain recombines TRBV12-3 or TRBV12-4 with TRBJ2-1; D not resolved. This CDR3 has 14 residues. The V end was cut by 4 bases, the J end by 3 bases, with 10 bases between. The DNA for the CDR3 is TGTGCCAGCAGTTCTTACGCAAGCTACAATGAGCAGTTCTTC. Translation: CASSSYASYNEQFF.